This T cell receptor (beta chain) was recorded in a study of blood T cell repertoires in COVID-19. The overall study: Cohort 3 recovery required two negative PCRs, clearance, or symptom resolution. From T cells, B-cell-depleted T cells, or PBMCs came the material, which was cDNA or gDNA.

The CDR3 consists of 16 residues. V lost 1 base to trimming and J lost 5 bases; unmatched junction nucleotides: 6. CDR1 SGDLS and CDR2 YYNGEE come from the germline V gene. Membership in each cohort depended on participant-reported clinical history. Assay: immunoSEQ multiplex PCR; the TCRdb copy retains only in-frame clones and omits some. Of about 280,000 clones listed, 70% to 90% are singletons. The receptor comes from a woman aged 55-70 years in a cohort exposed to, infected with or recovered from COVID-19 (not recorded which). The rearrangement joins TRBV9 to TRBJ2-2; the match to TRBD2 covers 9 bases. Source material: PBMCs or T cells enriched from blood (not recorded which). CDR3 sequence reads: CASSVRSAGGTGELFF. CDR3 nucleotide sequence: TGTGCCAGCAGCGTACGATCAGCGGGAGGAACCGGGGAGCTGTTTTTT.